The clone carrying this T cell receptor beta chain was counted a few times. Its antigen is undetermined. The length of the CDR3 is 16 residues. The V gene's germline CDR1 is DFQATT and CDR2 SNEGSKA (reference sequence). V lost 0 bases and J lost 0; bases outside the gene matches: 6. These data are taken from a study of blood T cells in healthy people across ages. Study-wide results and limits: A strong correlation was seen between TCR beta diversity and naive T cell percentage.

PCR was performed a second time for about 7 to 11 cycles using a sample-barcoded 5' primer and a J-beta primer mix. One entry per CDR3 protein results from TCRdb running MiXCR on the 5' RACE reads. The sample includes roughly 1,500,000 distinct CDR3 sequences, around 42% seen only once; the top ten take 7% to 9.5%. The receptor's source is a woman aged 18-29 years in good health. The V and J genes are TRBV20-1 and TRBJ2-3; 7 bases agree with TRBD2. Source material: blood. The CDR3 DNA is TGCAGTGCTAGAGATCCGAGCGGGACTAGCACAGATACGCAGTATTTT. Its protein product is CSARDPSGTSTDTQYF.